This TCR beta chain was obtained from a study of cytomegalovirus exposure and HLA in healthy donors. Concerning this clone: Its antigen is not known.

J was trimmed by 4 bases and V by 1 base; bases with no gene match: 3. Per germline, CDR1 LNHDA and CDR2 SQIVND (reference sequence). The CDR3 runs 14 residues. General study points: Analysis was carried out at a later point, and it linked a missense DCLRE1C variant to TCR beta V- and J-gene trimming.

Use of 60 Vbeta and 13 Jbeta primers characterized the PCR. Sequenced by immunoSEQ multiplex PCR; TCRdb stores in-frame clones only, minus some. The clone table shows around 97,000 clones, with the ten largest holding less than 4%. The TCR was taken from a middle-aged man in good health and CMV-seronegative. The chain joins TRBV19 to TRBJ1-1, with 7 bases matching TRBD1. What was sequenced was PBMCs. The CDR3 reads CASSIATGVTEAFF. The CDR3 region has the DNA TGTGCCAGTAGTATAGCTACAGGGGTCACTGAAGCTTTCTTT. Full variable domain (rest looked up from reference TRBV19 and TRBJ1-1): DGGITQSPKYLFRKEGQNVTLSCEQNLNHDAMYWYRQDPGQGLRLIYYSQIVNDFQKGDIAEGYSVSREKKESFPLTVTSAQKNPTAFYLCASSIATGVTEAFFGQGTRLTVV.